Presented here are 10 T cell receptor beta chains from one specimen sequenced in a study of blood T cell repertoires in COVID-19. Assay: immunoSEQ multiplex PCR; the TCRdb copy retains only in-frame clones and omits some. This table has roughly 150,000 clones, around 84% appearing once. Sequencing used peripheral blood. These receptors came from a woman aged 60-75 years with COVID-19, enrolled during active disease.

The chain carries TRBV12-5 and TRBJ1-1, with D possibly TRBD1 on 5 matching bases. Trimming pared 5 bases from V and 3 bases from J, leaving 10 bases between. The CDR3 extends over 13 amino acids. CDR1 is LGHNT, CDR2 FRNRAP, per germline. The CDR3 protein is CASGPGGDTEAFF. In DNA form, the CDR3 reads TGTGCTAGTGGTCCGGGGGGGGACACTGAAGCTTTCTTT.

V gene TRBV7-9 combines with J gene TRBJ1-3; D is unclear. CDR1 and CDR2 (germline): SEHNR, FQNEAQ (reference sequence). The CDR3 length is 12 residues. The germline V and J ends were trimmed by 1 base and 4 bases, with 2 bases remaining between them. CDR3 DNA: TGTGCCAGCAGCTTAGTAGGAAACACCATATATTTT. It codes for CASSLVGNTIYF.

The sample holds a few counts of this clone. The V call is TRBV12-5, the J call TRBJ1-3; 7 bases map to TRBD1. The junction had 4 bases not matched to a gene; V was cut back by 2 bases and J by 0 bases. Germline lookup yields CDR1 LGHNT and CDR2 FRNRAP. The CDR3 is 16 residues long. CDR3 DNA: TGTGCTAGTGGTTTGAAGGGGGCGACCTCTGGAAACACCATATATTTT. Its translation: CASGLKGATSGNTIYF. Using reference TRBV12-5 and TRBJ1-3 for the parts outside the CDR3, the full variable domain is DARVTQTPRHKVTEMGQEVTMRCQPILGHNTVFWYRQTMMQGLELLAYFRNRAPLDDSGMPKDRFSAEMPDATLATLKIQPSEPRDSAVYFCASGLKGATSGNTIYFGEGSWLTVV.

This clone was counted only a few times. CDR3 coding DNA: TGCAGTGCTAGTCTTCAGGGATGGAACACTGAAGCTTTCTTT. Translating gives CSASLQGWNTEAFF. The rearrangement uses TRBV20-1 and TRBJ1-1; D is possibly TRBD1 (5 bases). Germline V CDR1 and CDR2: DFQATT, SNEGSKA (reference sequence). V lost 3 bases, J lost 1 base, and 12 bases lay in between. The CDR3 is 14 residues long.

This chain connects TRBV7-8 to TRBJ1-6, with a weak D call TRBD1 (5 bases). The CDR3 covers 15 residues. V lost 5 bases, J lost 9 bases, and 17 bases lay in between. Germline V lookup: CDR1 SGHVS, CDR2 FQNEAQ. CDR3 bases: TGTGCCAGCAGCCCTAGGACCCCACAGGCTTCACCCCTCCACTTT. Translated: CASSPRTPQASPLHF. Based on the CDR3 plus reference TRBV7-8 and TRBJ1-6, the full variable domain is GAGVSQSPRYKVAKRGQDVALRCDPISGHVSLFWYQQALGQGPEFLTYFQNEAQLDKSGLPSDRFFAERPEGSVSTLKIQRTQQEDSAVYLCASSPRTPQASPLHFGNGTRLTVT.

To note about this clone: An end of the junction does not agree with germline; a read error may underlie this. V and J are TRBV18 and TRBJ1-2; D may be TRBD1 (5 bases). The CDR3 has 18 residues. Germline V gives CDR1 KGHSH, CDR2 LQKENI. The CDR3 DNA reads as TGTGCCAGCTCACCACCGAGCGCAGGACCAAAAACTATGGCTACACAGGCCTTC. This encodes CASSPPSAGPKTMATQAF.

V is TRBV7-3 and J is TRBJ2-5, with D perhaps TRBD2 (6 bases). The V gene lost 2 bases and the J gene lost 1 base, with 11 bases spanning the gap. CDR3 length: 15 residues. Germline V CDR1 and CDR2: SGHTA, FQGTGA. CDR3 amino acids: CASSLAVGGQETQYF. Written as DNA, the CDR3 is TGTGCCAGCAGCTTAGCGGTGGGGGGCCAAGAGACCCAGTACTTC.

The CDR3 loop is CASRQTRRGQANTGELFF. The CDR3 region has the DNA TGTGCCAGTAGACAAACGCGAAGGGGGCAGGCGAACACCGGGGAGCTGTTTTTT. This chain connects TRBV19 to TRBJ2-2; 7 bases are shared with TRBD1. Trimming at V came to 6 bases and at J to 0 bases, leaving 13 bases not matched to a gene. CDR3 length: 18 residues. Looked up from germline, CDR1 is LNHDA and CDR2 is SQIVND (reference sequence).

The chain has TRBV14 and TRBJ1-4, with a tentative D call TRBD1 (6 bases). The ends were cut back, 1 base at V and 4 bases at J, with 25 bases in the middle. Per germline, CDR1 SGHDN and CDR2 FVKESK. The CDR3 consists of 20 residues. Written as DNA, the CDR3 is TGTGCCAGCAGCCAAGTTATTCAGGGGCCGCGTCTCACTTATAATGAAAAACTGTTTTTT. Translating it yields CASSQVIQGPRLTYNEKLFF.

The chain is built from TRBV3-1 (or the pseudogene TRBV3-2) and TRBJ1-2; D gene uncertain. This CDR3 contains 12 residues. V was trimmed by 2 bases and J by 8 bases, leaving 9 bases between them. CDR1 and CDR2 from the germline V gene are LGHDT and YNNKEL (reference sequence). The CDR3 nucleotides are TGTGCCAGCAGCCAAATTTCAAGCGGCTACACCTTC. Translating it yields CASSQISSGYTF.